The 20 T cell receptor beta chains below come from one sample, sequenced in a study of cytomegalovirus exposure and HLA in healthy donors. PCR was performed using 60 Vbeta and 13 Jbeta primers. Generated by immunoSEQ multiplex PCR, the TCRdb table keeps only in-frame clones and is missing some. Among around 100,000 clones listed, more than 75% were seen once. The sequenced sample was PBMCs. All receptors come from a woman aged 18-35 years in good health and CMV-seropositive.

The chain recombines TRBV2 with TRBJ2-5; D unclear. The CDR3 runs to 13 residues. CDR1 is SNHLY, CDR2 FYNNEI, per germline. V shed 8 bases and J shed 2 bases, with 12 bases lying between them. The CDR3 DNA reads TGTGCCAGCTGGGCCCCCACACAAGAGACCCAGTACTTC. This encodes CASWAPTQETQYF.

The chain joins TRBV4-3 to TRBJ2-4; a possible D gene is TRBD2 (6 bases). The germline V gene has CDR1 LGHNA and CDR2 YSLEER. There are 14 residues in the CDR3. V was clipped by 9 bases and J by 8 bases, with 20 bases between them. The CDR3: CARTAGRERYIQYF. CDR3 sequence (DNA): TGCGCCAGGACCGCCGGTCGGGAGCGATACATTCAGTACTTC.

The chain combines TRBV27 with TRBJ2-7; 9 nucleotides align to TRBD2. Trimming cost V 4 bases and J 5 bases; bases outside gene matches: 9. CDR1 is MNHEY and CDR2 is SMNVEV in the germline V gene (reference sequence). This CDR3 has 15 amino acids. The DNA of the CDR3 is TGTGCCAGCAGTTCCGATGGGGGCGGGGGGGACGAGCAGTACTTC. Translated, it gives CASSSDGGGGDEQYF.

V gene TRBV7-6 combines with J gene TRBJ2-1; the D gene is possibly TRBD2 (5 bases). The CDR3 loop spans 12 amino acids. V shed 1 base and J shed 16 bases, with 14 bases lying between them. The germline V gene encodes CDR1 SGHVS and CDR2 FNYEAQ. In nucleotides, the CDR3 is TGTGCCAGCAGCTTAGGGGCGGGCAGGCTCTTCTTC. It encodes CASSLGAGRLFF.

V usage is TRBV2 and J usage is TRBJ2-1; D is perhaps TRBD1 (7 bases). Germline V lookup: CDR1 SNHLY, CDR2 FYNNEI. The CDR3 spans 13 residues. V dropped 6 bases and J dropped 4 bases, with 10 bases sitting between them. Here the CDR3 DNA reads TGTGCCAGCAGGCAGGGGGGTTACAATGAGCAGTTCTTC. As protein: CASRQGGYNEQFF.

This chain uses TRBV10-2 with TRBJ2-1; 10 nucleotides line up with TRBD2. CDR1 is WSHSY and CDR2 is SAAADI in the germline V gene. The CDR3 is 12 residues long. The J segment lost 8 bases and the V segment lost 6 bases, leaving 1 base of the junction unmatched. CDR3 amino acids: CASSGTSDEQFF. The CDR3 DNA follows: TGCGCCAGCAGCGGGACTAGCGATGAGCAGTTCTTC.

The gene calls are TRBV7-3 and TRBJ1-2; possibly TRBD1 for D (6 bases). Deletions cut 0 bases from V and 5 bases from J, with 10 bases between. CDR1 and CDR2 from the germline V gene are SGHTA and FQGTGA. The CDR3 sequence is 14 residues long. The DNA for the CDR3 is TGTGCCAGCAGCTTAACGCCACAGGGTTATGGCTACACCTTC. It encodes CASSLTPQGYGYTF. The whole variable domain, remainder taken from reference TRBV7-3 and TRBJ1-2, is GAGVSQTPSNKVTEKGKYVELRCDPISGHTALYWYRQSLGQGPEFLIYFQGTGAADDSGLPNDRFFAVRPEGSVSTLKIQRTERGDSAVYLCASSLTPQGYGYTFGSGTRLTVV.

J is TRBJ2-7 and V is TRBV11-2; TRBD1 is a possible D gene (5 bases). CDR1 is SGHAT and CDR2 is FQNNGV in the germline V gene. The length of the CDR3 is 16 residues. V lost 1 base, J lost 2 bases, and 15 bases lay in between. The CDR3 nucleotides read TGTGCCAGCAGCTTAGCGGACACCACGCGTCCCTACGAGCAGTACTTC. Translating it yields CASSLADTTRPYEQYF.

The V call is TRBV28, the J call TRBJ1-1, with D perhaps matching TRBD1 (5 bases). Germline CDR1 reads MDHEN; CDR2 reads SYDVKM. This CDR3 contains 14 residues. V lost 2 bases to trimming and J lost 5 bases, with 12 bases between them. CDR3 residues: CASSLPSRATEAFF. CDR3 in DNA: TGTGCCAGCAGTTTACCCTCCAGGGCGACTGAAGCTTTCTTT.

This clone was recorded only once. CDR3 nucleotide sequence: TGCAGCGTTGGCCTTCATTTTGGGCGCGAGACCCAGTACTTC. Residues: CSVGLHFGRETQYF. This chain uses TRBV29-1 with TRBJ2-5; D unresolved. The ends were cut back, 4 bases at V and 5 bases at J, with 17 bases in the middle. The CDR3 has 14 amino acids. CDR1 SQVTM and CDR2 ANQGSEA come from the germline V gene. The complete variable domain, with remaining parts taken from reference TRBV29-1 and TRBJ2-5, reads SAVISQKPSRDICQRGTSLTIQCQVDSQVTMMFWYRQQPGQSLTLIATANQGSEATYESGFVIDKFPISRPNLTFSTLTVSNMSPEDSSIYLCSVGLHFGRETQYFGPGTRLLVL.

This clone was observed a single time. The chain combines TRBV2 with TRBJ2-7; 7 nucleotides align to TRBD1. Germline V gives CDR1 SNHLY, CDR2 FYNNEI. The CDR3 contains 14 residues. V trimming: 3 bases; J trimming: 3 bases; junction bases outside the gene matches: 5. The CDR3 DNA sequence: TGTGCCAGCAGTGAGGCTGACAGGGTCTACGAGCAGTACTTC. Its protein product is CASSEADRVYEQYF.

The chain combines TRBV5-4 with TRBJ2-2; 9 nucleotides match TRBD1. In germline, CDR1 is SGHNT, CDR2 YYREEE (reference sequence). V was clipped by 3 bases and J by 4 bases; unmatched bases: 7. The CDR3 is 16 amino acids. The CDR3: CASSSGDRVSTGELFF. CDR3 DNA: TGTGCCAGCAGCTCCGGGGACAGGGTGAGCACCGGGGAGCTGTTTTTT.

This chain connects TRBV10-3 to TRBJ1-6; D is uncertain. Trimming shortened V by 0 bases and J by 7 bases, and 7 bases separated the two germline ends. Germline V gene lookup returns CDR1 ENHRY and CDR2 SYGVKD. There are 14 residues in the CDR3. DNA of the CDR3: TGTGCCATCAGTGAGTCAATGGAGAATTCACCCCTCCACTTT. This sequence encodes CAISESMENSPLHF.

The chain is built from TRBV9 and TRBJ2-7; D might be TRBD2 (5 bases). Trimming shortened V by 10 bases and J by 2 bases, and 19 bases separated the two germline ends. Germline CDR1 reads SGDLS; CDR2 reads YYNGEE. The CDR3 extends over 14 amino acids. The CDR3 DNA reads TGTGCCGCCCAGACTCAGGACTCGACCTACGAGCAGTACTTC. It encodes CAAQTQDSTYEQYF.

The V gene is TRBV7-9, the J gene TRBJ1-5; D ambiguous. The length of the CDR3 is 13 residues. V gave up 5 bases and J gave up 2 bases, with 7 bases separating them. Germline CDR1 SEHNR, CDR2 FQNEAQ (reference sequence). The CDR3 DNA sequence: TGTGCCAGCAGCCTAACGGGCAATCAGCCCCAGCATTTT. Residues: CASSLTGNQPQHF.

The chain joins TRBV6-4 to TRBJ1-6; D is unclear. Germline loops: CDR1 MRHNA, CDR2 SNTAGT. V lost 8 bases to trimming and J lost 5 bases, with 4 bases between them. The CDR3 is 11 amino acids. CDR3 amino acids: CASGHNSPLHF. The CDR3 bases are TGTGCCAGCGGCCATAATTCACCCCTCCACTTT.

This clone was picked up a small number of times. J is TRBJ2-2 and V is TRBV11-3, with TRBD2 identical over 11 bases. CDR3 length equals 18 residues. Germline V gene lookup returns CDR1 SGHNT and CDR2 YENEEA. Losses at the gene ends were 4 bases for V and 3 bases for J; bases not matched to a gene: 10. CDR3 sequence (DNA): TGTGCCAGCAGCTATGGGACTAGCGGTCCGGGTGACACCGGGGAGCTGTTTTTT. This sequence encodes CASSYGTSGPGDTGELFF.

V usage is TRBV9 and J usage is TRBJ2-3, with D perhaps matching TRBD2 (5 bases). The CDR3 has 14 residues. Looked up from germline, CDR1 is SGDLS and CDR2 is YYNGEE. V lost 4 bases and J lost 8, with 17 bases in between. The CDR3 sequence is CASSNDPSGGTQYF. The CDR3 DNA reads TGTGCCAGCAGCAATGACCCGAGCGGCGGTACGCAGTATTTT.

This rearrangement joins TRBV5-4 to TRBJ1-1; 8 bases are a match to TRBD1. The V and J ends lost 5 bases and 4 bases, in that order; junction bases with no gene match: 16. The CDR3 length is 17 residues. CDR1 is SGHNT, CDR2 YYREEE, per germline (reference sequence). CDR3: CASRQGDRGPSGTEAFF. The DNA of the CDR3 is TGTGCCAGCAGGCAGGGAGACAGGGGCCCTAGTGGCACTGAAGCTTTCTTT.

The chain joins TRBV19 to TRBJ1-6; the match to TRBD1 covers 7 bases. Unmatched junction bases numbered 16, after V lost 5 bases and J lost 3 bases. CDR3 size: 19 residues. Germline V lookup: CDR1 LNHDA, CDR2 SQIVND (reference sequence). CDR3 nucleotides: TGTGCCAGTAGTGCACCCCCCAATAAACGACAGGGCTATAATTCACCCCTCCACTTT. This codes for CASSAPPNKRQGYNSPLHF.